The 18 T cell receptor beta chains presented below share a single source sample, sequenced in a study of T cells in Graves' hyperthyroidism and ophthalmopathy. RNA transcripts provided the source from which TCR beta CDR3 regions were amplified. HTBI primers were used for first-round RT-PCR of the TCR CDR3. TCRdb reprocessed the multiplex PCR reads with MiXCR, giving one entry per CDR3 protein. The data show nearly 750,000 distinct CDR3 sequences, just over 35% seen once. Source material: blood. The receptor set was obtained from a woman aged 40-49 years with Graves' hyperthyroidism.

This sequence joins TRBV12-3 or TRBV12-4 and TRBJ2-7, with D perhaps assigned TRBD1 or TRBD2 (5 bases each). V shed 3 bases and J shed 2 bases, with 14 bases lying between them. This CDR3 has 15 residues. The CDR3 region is CASSLGLASTYEQYF. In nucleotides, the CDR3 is TGTGCCAGCAGTTTGGGGCTAGCTAGTACCTACGAGCAGTACTTC.

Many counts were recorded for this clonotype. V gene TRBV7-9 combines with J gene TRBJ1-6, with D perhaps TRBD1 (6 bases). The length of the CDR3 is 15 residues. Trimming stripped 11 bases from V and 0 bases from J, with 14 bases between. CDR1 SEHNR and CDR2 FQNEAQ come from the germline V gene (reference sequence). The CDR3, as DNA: TGTGCCTCGACCACGGGGGCCTCCTATAATTCACCCCTCCACTTT. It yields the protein CASTTGASYNSPLHF.

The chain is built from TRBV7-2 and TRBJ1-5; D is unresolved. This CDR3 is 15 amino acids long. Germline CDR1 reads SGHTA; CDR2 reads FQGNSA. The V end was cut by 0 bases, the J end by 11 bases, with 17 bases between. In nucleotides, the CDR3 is TGTGCCAGCAGCTTAGCACTAGCGGGAGGAGAGACCCAGCATTTT. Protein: CASSLALAGGETQHF.

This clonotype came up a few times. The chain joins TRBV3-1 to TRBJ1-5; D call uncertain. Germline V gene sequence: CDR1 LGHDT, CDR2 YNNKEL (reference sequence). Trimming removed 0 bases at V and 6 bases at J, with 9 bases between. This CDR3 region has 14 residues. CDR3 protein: CASSQDVSGQPQHF. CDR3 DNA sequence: TGTGCCAGCAGCCAAGATGTTAGCGGTCAGCCCCAGCATTTT.

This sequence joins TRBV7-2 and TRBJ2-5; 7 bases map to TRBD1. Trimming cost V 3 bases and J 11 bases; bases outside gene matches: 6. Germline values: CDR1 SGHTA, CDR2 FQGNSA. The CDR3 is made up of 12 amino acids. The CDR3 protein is CASSLDRNTQYF. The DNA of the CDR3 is TGTGCCAGCAGCTTGGACAGGAACACTCAGTACTTC. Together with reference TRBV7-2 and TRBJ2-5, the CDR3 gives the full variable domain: GAGVSQSPSNKVTEKGKDVELRCDPISGHTALYWYRQSLGQGLEFLIYFQGNSAPDKSGLPSDRFSAERTGGSVSTLTIQRTQQEDSAVYLCASSLDRNTQYFGPGTRLLVL.

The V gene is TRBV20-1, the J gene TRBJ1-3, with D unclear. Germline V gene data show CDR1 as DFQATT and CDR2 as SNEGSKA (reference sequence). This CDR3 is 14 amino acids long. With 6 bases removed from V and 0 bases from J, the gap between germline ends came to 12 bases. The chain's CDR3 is CSATDPDSGNTIYF. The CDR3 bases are TGCAGTGCCACCGACCCGGACTCTGGAAACACCATATATTTT.

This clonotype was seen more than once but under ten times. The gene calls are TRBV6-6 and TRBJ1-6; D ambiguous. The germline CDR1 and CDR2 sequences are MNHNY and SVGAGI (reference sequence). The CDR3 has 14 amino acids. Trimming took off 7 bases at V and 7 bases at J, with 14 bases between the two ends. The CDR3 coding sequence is TGTGCCAGCATCGCCGGTGGAGAGAATTCACCCCTCCACTTT. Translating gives CASIAGGENSPLHF.

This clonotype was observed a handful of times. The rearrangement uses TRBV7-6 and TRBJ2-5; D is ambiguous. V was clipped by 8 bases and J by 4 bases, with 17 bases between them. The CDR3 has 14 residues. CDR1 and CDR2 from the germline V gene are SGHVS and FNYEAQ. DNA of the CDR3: TGTGCCAGCTCACCCATCAATTCGGTAGAGACCCAGTACTTC. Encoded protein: CASSPINSVETQYF.

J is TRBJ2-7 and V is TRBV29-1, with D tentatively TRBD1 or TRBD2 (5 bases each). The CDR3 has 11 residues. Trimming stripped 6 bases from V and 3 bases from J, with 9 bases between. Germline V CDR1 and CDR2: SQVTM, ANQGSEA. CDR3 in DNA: TGCAGCGTGGGGACGGTCTACGAGCAGTACTTC. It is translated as CSVGTVYEQYF.

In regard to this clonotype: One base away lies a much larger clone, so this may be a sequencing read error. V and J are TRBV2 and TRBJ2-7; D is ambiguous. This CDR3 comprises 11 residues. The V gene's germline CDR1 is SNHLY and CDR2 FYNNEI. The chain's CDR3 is CASSQTSEQHF. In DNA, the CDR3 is TGTGCCAGCAGCCAGACCTCCGAGCAGCACTTC.

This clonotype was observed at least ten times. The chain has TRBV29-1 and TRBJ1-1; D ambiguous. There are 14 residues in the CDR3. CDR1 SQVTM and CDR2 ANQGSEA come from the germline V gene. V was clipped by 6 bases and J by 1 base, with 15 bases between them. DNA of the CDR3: TGCAGCGTCACCCTTCGCCAGGAGAACACTGAAGCTTTCTTT. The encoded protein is CSVTLRQENTEAFF.

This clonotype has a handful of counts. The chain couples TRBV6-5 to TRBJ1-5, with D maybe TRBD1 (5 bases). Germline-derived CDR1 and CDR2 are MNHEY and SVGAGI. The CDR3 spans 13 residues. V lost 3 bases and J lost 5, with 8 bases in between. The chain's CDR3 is CASSYDSDQPQHF. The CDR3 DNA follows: TGTGCCAGCAGTTATGACAGCGATCAGCCCCAGCATTTT.

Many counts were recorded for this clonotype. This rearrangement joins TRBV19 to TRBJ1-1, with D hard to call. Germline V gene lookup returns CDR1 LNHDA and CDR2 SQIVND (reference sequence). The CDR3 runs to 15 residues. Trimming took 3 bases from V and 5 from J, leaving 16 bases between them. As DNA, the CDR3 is TGTGCCAGTAGTATCGGTCCGAACGGGGTTACTGAAGCTTTCTTT. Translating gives CASSIGPNGVTEAFF.

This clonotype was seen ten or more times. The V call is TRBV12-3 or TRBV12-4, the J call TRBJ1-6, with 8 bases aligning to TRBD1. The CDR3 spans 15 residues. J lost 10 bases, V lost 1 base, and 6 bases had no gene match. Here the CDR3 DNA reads TGTGCCAGCAGTTTAGTCGGACAGGGACTGTCACCCCTCCACTTT. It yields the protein CASSLVGQGLSPLHF.

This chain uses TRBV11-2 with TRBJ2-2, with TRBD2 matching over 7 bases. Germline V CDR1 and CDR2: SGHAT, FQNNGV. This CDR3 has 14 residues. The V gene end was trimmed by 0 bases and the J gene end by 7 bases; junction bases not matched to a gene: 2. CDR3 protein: CASSLEAGSGELFF. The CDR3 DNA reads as TGTGCCAGCAGCTTAGAAGCGGGGAGCGGGGAGCTGTTTTTT.

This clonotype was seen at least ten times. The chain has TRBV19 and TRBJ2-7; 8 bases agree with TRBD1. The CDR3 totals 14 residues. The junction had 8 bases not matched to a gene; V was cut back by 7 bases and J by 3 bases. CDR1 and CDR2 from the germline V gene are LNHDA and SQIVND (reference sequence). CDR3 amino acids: CASKWGTGLYEQYF. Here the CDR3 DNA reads TGTGCCAGTAAATGGGGGACAGGTCTCTACGAGCAGTACTTC.

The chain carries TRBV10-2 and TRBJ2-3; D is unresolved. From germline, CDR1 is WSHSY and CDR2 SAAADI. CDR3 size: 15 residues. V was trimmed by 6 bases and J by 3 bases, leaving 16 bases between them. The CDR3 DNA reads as TGCGCCAGCAGCGTCCTCTGGCCATTAACAGATACGCAGTATTTT. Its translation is CASSVLWPLTDTQYF.

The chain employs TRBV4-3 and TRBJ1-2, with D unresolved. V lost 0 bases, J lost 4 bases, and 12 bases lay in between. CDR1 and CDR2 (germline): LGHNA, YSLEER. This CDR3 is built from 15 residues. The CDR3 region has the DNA TGCGCCAGCAGCCAAGATGGGCAGGCGGTCTATGGCTACACCTTC. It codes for CASSQDGQAVYGYTF.